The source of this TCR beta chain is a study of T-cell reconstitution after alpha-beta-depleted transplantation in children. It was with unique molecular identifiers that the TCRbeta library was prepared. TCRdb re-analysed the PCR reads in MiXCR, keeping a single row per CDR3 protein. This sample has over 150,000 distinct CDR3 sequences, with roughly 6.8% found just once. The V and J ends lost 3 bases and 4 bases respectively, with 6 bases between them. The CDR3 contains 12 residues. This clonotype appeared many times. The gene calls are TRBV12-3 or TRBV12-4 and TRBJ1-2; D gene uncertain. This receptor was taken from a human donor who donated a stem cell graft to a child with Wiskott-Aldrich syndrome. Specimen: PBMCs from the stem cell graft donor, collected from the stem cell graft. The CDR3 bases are TGTGCCAGCAGTTTTATTCCCTATGGCTACACCTTC. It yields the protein CASSFIPYGYTF.